The 4 T cell receptor beta chains below were found in one sample sequenced in a study of untreated major depressive disorder. Sequencing was performed with immunoSEQ multiplex PCR; in TCRdb, only in-frame clones are kept and a portion is missing. The sample yields around 23,000 clones, about 91% seen once. No cognate antigen is known for these TCRs. Study results and limitations: Compared with controls, depressed patients showed more TRBV05-01 (Vbeta 5.1) usage in CD4+ T cells.

The sequenced material came from CD4+ T cells from PBMCs. The receptors shown here come from a woman in her 30s with major depressive disorder.

The chain combines TRBV6-1 with TRBJ2-1; 12 positions match TRBD2. CDR3 length equals 15 residues. Germline-derived CDR1 and CDR2 are MNHNS and SASEGT. Losses at the gene ends were 2 bases for V and 7 bases for J; bases not matched to a gene: 3. The CDR3 region is CASSELAGGMNEQFF. In nucleotides, the CDR3 is TGTGCCAGCAGTGAACTAGCGGGGGGGATGAATGAGCAGTTCTTC.

This clone came up once. The rearrangement uses TRBV5-4 and TRBJ1-1; TRBD1 aligns across 7 bases. With V trimmed by 2 bases and J by 7 bases, 5 bases remained unmatched. The CDR3 covers 13 residues. CDR1 and CDR2 (germline): SGHNT, YYREEE (reference sequence). CDR3 sequence: CASSLQGTGEAFF. CDR3 DNA sequence: TGTGCCAGCAGCTTACAGGGGACGGGTGAAGCTTTCTTT.

This chain joins TRBV11-3 and TRBJ1-3; 10 bases fit TRBD1. Germline CDR1 is SGHNT and CDR2 is YENEEA. Trimming cost V 5 bases and J 2 bases; bases outside gene matches: 3. The CDR3 contains 15 residues. As DNA, the CDR3 is TGTGCCAGCAGCGTTGGGACAGGGGCTGGAAACACCATATATTTT. Residues: CASSVGTGAGNTIYF. Together with reference TRBV11-3 and TRBJ1-3, the CDR3 gives the full variable domain: EAGVVQSPRYKIIEKKQPVAFWCNPISGHNTLYWYLQNLGQGPELLIRYENEEAVDDSQLPKDRFSAERLKGVDSTLKIQPAELGDSAVYLCASSVGTGAGNTIYFGEGSWLTVV.

The chain recombines TRBV29-1 with TRBJ1-1, with D maybe TRBD1 (6 bases). V lost 4 bases to trimming and J lost 4 bases, with 10 bases between them. Germline V lookup: CDR1 SQVTM, CDR2 ANQGSEA. There are 12 residues in the CDR3. The CDR3 here is CSVVRGSTEAFF. CDR3 in DNA: TGCAGCGTTGTAAGGGGGAGCACTGAAGCTTTCTTT.